This T cell receptor (beta chain) was identified during a study of regulatory T cells in long-lasting Graves disease. This clonotype turned up a few times. CDR3-region Arm-PCR and iRepertoire HTBI primers produced the TCR beta libraries. TCRdb reanalysed the multiplex PCR reads using MiXCR and keeps one entry per CDR3 protein. The table lists under 700,000 distinct CDR3 sequences, about 16% of them singletons. Time point specified: newly diagnosed GD, antithyroid drugs for less than 3 months. PBMCs provided the RNA from which the TCR library was made. Losses at the gene ends were 1 base for V and 5 bases for J; bases not matched to a gene: 4. Germline V CDR1 and CDR2: LNHNV, YYDKDF (reference sequence). This CDR3 region has 15 residues. These data also featured in a second study, about T cells in Graves' hyperthyroidism and ophthalmopathy.

The receptor was derived from a woman aged 35-65 years with Graves disease. The sample in question was peripheral blood mononuclear cells (PBMCs), obtained at new diagnosis, from a patient treated with antithyroid drugs. This chain uses TRBV15 with TRBJ2-1; the match to TRBD2 covers 8 bases. CDR3 bases: TGTGCCACCAGCAGAGGTCGGGGGGGCCACAATGAGCAGTTCTTC. Translation gives CATSRGRGGHNEQFF.